This record looks at one T cell receptor beta chain sequence and its context. Different DNA sequences within this sample yield the same CDR3. This entry is derived from a study of shared clonotypes between healthy human individuals. Study as a whole: CD4 naive and CD4 memory each took three plates per donor, while CD8 naive took two and CD8 memory one.

Germline CDR1 MDHEN, CDR2 SYDVKM. V was clipped by 3 bases and J by 1 base, with 4 bases between them. The CDR3 sequence is 12 residues long. Terminally differentiated effector memory CD45RA+ cells were excluded from the naive CD8 cells, which were CD45RO-negative and positively selected for CCR7. Over several immunoSEQ plates, each subset's genomic DNA was distributed in even portions. The method was immunoSEQ multiplex PCR; TCRdb's version includes in-frame clones alone and lacks a portion of them. The sample yields about 820,000 clones, about 91% seen once. This rearrangement joins TRBV28 to TRBJ2-7; D is ambiguous. Specimen: naive CD8+ T cells sorted from blood. The TCR comes from a man aged 30-40 years in good health. The chain's CDR3 is CASSLSSYEQYF. The CDR3 DNA follows: TGTGCCAGCAGTTTGTCTTCCTACGAGCAGTACTTC.